This T cell receptor (beta chain) was profiled in a study of technical replicates of blood from a few donors. The germline V gene encodes CDR1 SGHAT and CDR2 FQNNGV. The CDR3 is 13 residues long. V dropped 2 bases and J dropped 4 bases, with 6 bases sitting between them. Clones were sequenced by immunoSEQ multiplex PCR, and TCRdb holds only the in-frame ones, with some missing. The table has some 93,000 clones, around 96% seen once. The chain couples TRBV11-2 to TRBJ1-5; the D gene is possibly TRBD1 (5 bases). The clonotype originates from a human donor in good health. The sequencing sample was made of T cells isolated from PBMCs. In DNA form, the CDR3 reads TGTGCCAGCAGCTTATCAGGGAATCAGCCCCAGCATTTT. It specifies CASSLSGNQPQHF.